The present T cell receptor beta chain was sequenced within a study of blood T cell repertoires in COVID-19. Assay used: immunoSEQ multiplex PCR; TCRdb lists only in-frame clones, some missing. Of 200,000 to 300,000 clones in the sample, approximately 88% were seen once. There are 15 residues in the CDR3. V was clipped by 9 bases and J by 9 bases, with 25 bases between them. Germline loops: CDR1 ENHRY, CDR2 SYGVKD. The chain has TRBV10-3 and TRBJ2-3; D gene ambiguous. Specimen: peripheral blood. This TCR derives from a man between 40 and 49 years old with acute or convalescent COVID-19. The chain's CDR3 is CAIRERGISISTQYF. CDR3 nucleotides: TGTGCCATTCGAGAGCGTGGCATATCCATCAGCACGCAGTATTTT.